The sequence of this TCR beta chain was determined in a study of blood T cell repertoires in COVID-19. Study details: COVID-19 samples, acute and convalescent, were from the United States, Italy and Spain. Sources were T cells, B-cell-depleted T cells, or PBMCs; the material itself was cDNA or gDNA.

The junction had 5 bases not matched to a gene; V was cut back by 7 bases and J by 3 bases. The CDR3 spans 13 residues. Authors' processing steps: For nucleated cells, counts were estimated from reference gene primer amplification. TCRdb's copy holds only in-frame clones and misses some; the assay was immunoSEQ multiplex PCR. V and J calls and clone size come straight from that table; D and trimming were deduced from the DNA. The repertoire includes around 250,000 clones, 82% of them detected once, and around 3.4% sits in the top ten. The sample taken for sequencing was peripheral blood. The sequence was obtained from a woman under 30 with acute or convalescent COVID-19. V and J are TRBV23-1 and TRBJ2-7; 8 nucleotides agree with TRBD2. Being an ORF, TRBV23-1 has a function that is uncertain. The CDR3 protein is CASTPTSGYEQYF. The CDR3 DNA is TGCGCCAGCACCCCCACTAGCGGCTACGAGCAGTACTTC.